This passage covers 21 T cell receptor beta chains from one sample sequenced in a study of beta chain features in type 1 diabetes. General study findings and limits: Type 1 diabetes patients showed a moderate but significant shortening of TCRB CDR3s in all four CD4+ subsets.

No antigen has been assigned to these receptors. Expressed TCRB transcripts were sequenced after all isolated RNA was converted to cDNA. Repertoires were generated with immunoSEQ multiplex PCR, while TCRdb's copy carries only in-frame clones and drops some. Here the sample spans about 340,000 clones, around 9% being singletons. Sequenced input: central memory CD4+ T cells from blood. The source is a man aged 25 to 40 with type 1 diabetes.

This clone was found a few times. This chain links TRBV25-1 with TRBJ2-3, with D perhaps matching TRBD1 or TRBD2 (5 bases each). Germline-derived CDR1 and CDR2 are MGHDK and SYGVNS. This CDR3 comprises 14 residues. V was pared by 3 bases and J by 6 bases, with 13 bases between. As DNA, the CDR3 is TGTGCCAGCAGTGATGGTGGGGGATCGGATACGCAGTATTTT. Protein product: CASSDGGGSDTQYF.

The chain links TRBV11-3 to TRBJ1-5; the D is unclear. Germline CDR1 reads SGHNT; CDR2 reads YENEEA. V lost 3 bases to trimming and J lost 2 bases, with 11 bases between them. The CDR3 length is 15 residues. CDR3 DNA: TGTGCCAGCAGCTTGACGGACGGTGGCAATCAGCCCCAGCATTTT. Translation: CASSLTDGGNQPQHF.

The chain joins TRBV29-1 to TRBJ1-5; TRBD1 might be the D (6 bases). Germline values: CDR1 SQVTM, CDR2 ANQGSEA. V was cut by 5 bases and J by 0 bases, with 20 bases left in between. The CDR3 is 17 amino acids. This chain's CDR3 is CSVSDPDRPYSNQPQHF. The CDR3 coding sequence is TGCAGCGTTTCGGACCCGGACAGACCTTATAGCAATCAGCCCCAGCATTTT.

This clone was seen a handful of times. In the same sample, other DNA sequences code for this CDR3. The V call is TRBV5-1, the J call TRBJ2-3; D may be TRBD2 (6 bases). Germline V lookup: CDR1 SGHRS, CDR2 YFSETQ. CDR3 length: 14 amino acids. Trimming cost V 0 bases and J 5 bases, with 10 bases left between them. Here the CDR3 reads CASSLGSGEDTQYF. CDR3 sequence (DNA): TGCGCCAGCAGCTTGGGGTCGGGGGAAGATACGCAGTATTTT.

This clone was counted only a few times. The V gene is TRBV25-1, the J gene TRBJ2-1; D possibly uses TRBD1 or TRBD2 (5 bases each). In germline, CDR1 is MGHDK, CDR2 SYGVNS. The CDR3 runs to 14 residues. Trimming left V 3 bases short and J 5 bases short, with 11 bases between. CDR3 protein: CASSDPGRNNEQFF. CDR3 DNA sequence: TGTGCCAGCAGTGATCCGGGGCGGAACAATGAGCAGTTCTTC.

This clone has a count of ten or more. V and J are TRBV19 and TRBJ2-3; 13 bases map to TRBD2. The V segment lost 3 bases and the J segment 2 bases; nucleotides outside the gene matches: 8. Germline values: CDR1 LNHDA, CDR2 SQIVND (reference sequence). There are 18 residues in the CDR3. CDR3 in DNA: TGTGCCAGTAGTATTAGGAGACTAGCGGGGGGTGTCACAGATACGCAGTATTTT. It translates to CASSIRRLAGGVTDTQYF.

The chain couples TRBV29-1 to TRBJ1-4, with D possibly being TRBD1 (6 bases). Germline assignment: CDR1 SQVTM and CDR2 ANQGSEA. V lost 4 bases and J lost 7, with 10 bases in between. This CDR3 has 12 amino acids. CDR3 nucleotide sequence: TGCAGCGTTGTGGGGGCAGCTGAAAAACTGTTTTTT. Its translation is CSVVGAAEKLFF.

The chain couples TRBV19 to TRBJ1-1; no clear D gene. CDR3 length equals 15 residues. The V end was cut by 4 bases, the J end by 4 bases, with 16 bases between. Germline values: CDR1 LNHDA, CDR2 SQIVND (reference sequence). The CDR3 DNA reads TGTGCCAGTAGTACCCGATCCGACTGGGGCACTGAAGCTTTCTTT. Residues: CASSTRSDWGTEAFF.

For this clone: Other DNA sequences in the same sample also yield this CDR3. The gene calls are TRBV7-2 and TRBJ1-2, with TRBD1 as a possible D gene (6 bases). CDR1 SGHTA and CDR2 FQGNSA come from the germline V gene. With 5 bases removed from V and 4 bases from J, the gap between germline ends came to 11 bases. This CDR3 contains 13 residues. The CDR3, as DNA: TGTGCCAGCAGCCCGAGACAGGCCTATGGCTACACCTTC. Encoded protein: CASSPRQAYGYTF.

The genes are TRBV10-3 and TRBJ1-2; TRBD1 might be the D (6 bases). V was shortened by 2 bases and J by 6 bases, with 10 bases between the two germline ends. The CDR3 has 13 residues. Germline CDR1 ENHRY, CDR2 SYGVKD. CDR3: CAISEAGDHGYTF. In nucleotides, the CDR3 is TGTGCCATCAGTGAGGCAGGGGACCATGGCTACACCTTC.

Remarks on this clone: Within the sample, other DNA sequences also encode this same CDR3. V is TRBV20-1 and J is TRBJ2-5; D is undetermined. Germline-derived CDR1 and CDR2 are DFQATT and SNEGSKA (reference sequence). Trimming removed 0 bases at V and 5 bases at J, with 4 bases between. The CDR3 extends over 11 amino acids. In nucleotides, the CDR3 is TGCAGTGCTAGAGAGGAGGAGACCCAGTACTTC. It encodes CSAREEETQYF.

This clone was counted a few times. This sequence joins TRBV2 and TRBJ2-3; a weak D match, TRBD1 (6 bases). This CDR3 is built from 16 residues. The germline gives CDR1 SNHLY, CDR2 FYNNEI. V lost 6 bases to trimming and J lost 0 bases, with 16 bases between them. CDR3 nucleotides: TGTGCCAGCAGCCAACAGGGCGTTGTTAGCACAGATACGCAGTATTTT. This sequence encodes CASSQQGVVSTDTQYF.

V is TRBV30 and J is TRBJ2-1; D not certain. CDR1 and CDR2 from the germline V gene are GTSNPN and SVGIG (reference sequence). Trimming removed 3 bases from V and 7 bases from J, with 7 bases in between. The CDR3 loop spans 11 amino acids. The CDR3 region has the DNA TGTGCCTGGAGGGACCGAAATGAGCAGTTCTTC. Its translation: CAWRDRNEQFF.

This clone was observed many times. The chain couples TRBV18 to TRBJ2-7, with TRBD1 identical over 8 bases. Looked up from germline, CDR1 is KGHSH and CDR2 is LQKENI. CDR3 length equals 14 residues. Trimming cost V 2 bases and J 4 bases; bases outside gene matches: 4. This CDR3 reads CASSPRQGNYEQYF. The CDR3 DNA reads TGTGCCAGCTCACCAAGACAGGGGAATTACGAGCAGTACTTC.

About this clone itself: Its ends do not fully match the called genes, so a read error is possible. The rearrangement joins TRBV2 to TRBJ1-2; 7 positions agree with TRBD1. Germline loops: CDR1 SNHLY, CDR2 FYNNEI. The CDR3 runs 16 residues. CDR3 DNA: TGTGCCAGCAGTTACGGGACAGCAAAGTCTAATTATGGCTACACCTTC. This sequence encodes CASSYGTAKSNYGYTF. The full variable domain, its missing parts supplied by reference TRBV2 and TRBJ1-2, is EPEVTQTPSHQVTQMGQEVILRCVPISNHLYFYWYRQILGQKVEFLVSFYNNEISEKSEIFDDQFSVERPDGSNFTLKIRSTKLEDSAMYFCASSYGTAKSNYGYTFGSGTRLTVV.

This clone was detected ten times or more. V usage is TRBV11-2 and J usage is TRBJ2-7, with D possibly TRBD2 on 5 matching bases. Germline V gene data show CDR1 as SGHAT and CDR2 as FQNNGV. CDR3 length equals 12 residues. Between the trimmed V and J ends, which lost 5 bases and 4 bases, there was a span of 9 bases. The CDR3 coding sequence is TGTGCCAGCAGCAATGAGGGATACGAGCAGTACTTC. Translation: CASSNEGYEQYF.

The rearrangement uses TRBV5-1 and TRBJ1-4, with TRBD1 identical over 12 bases. This CDR3 is 17 amino acids long. Per germline, CDR1 SGHRS and CDR2 YFSETQ. The junction had 10 bases not matched to a gene; V was cut back by 4 bases and J by 6 bases. The CDR3 reads CASSDGTGGAGDEKLFF. The CDR3 coding sequence is TGCGCCAGCAGCGATGGGACAGGGGGCGCCGGGGATGAAAAACTGTTTTTT.

The chain is built from TRBV11-2 and TRBJ1-4; D is uncertain. Germline CDR1 reads SGHAT; CDR2 reads FQNNGV. The CDR3 runs to 14 residues. V shed 3 bases and J shed 8 bases, with 13 bases lying between them. For the CDR3, the DNA is TGTGCCAGCAGCTTGGAAGCGATGGGGGAAAAACTGTTTTTT. The encoded protein is CASSLEAMGEKLFF.

CDR3 coding DNA: TGCGCCAGCAGCCAAGCTCAGCAAGAGACCCAGTACTTC. It is translated as CASSQAQQETQYF. The genes are TRBV4-3 and TRBJ2-5; unclear D gene. Trimming cost V 1 base and J 2 bases, with 5 bases left between them. Germline CDR1 is LGHNA and CDR2 is YSLEER. The CDR3 loop spans 13 amino acids.

V is TRBV10-2 and J is TRBJ1-2, with 7 positions matching TRBD1. Germline V CDR1 and CDR2: WSHSY, SAAADI. This CDR3 is built from 14 residues. With 2 bases clipped from V and 4 bases from J, the junction kept 4 bases outside the gene matches. CDR3 coding DNA: TGCGCCAGCAGTGAGATGGGACAGTCCTATGGCTACACCTTC. Its protein is CASSEMGQSYGYTF.

A remark on this clone: Other DNA sequences in this specimen translate into the identical CDR3. J is TRBJ1-2 and V is TRBV20-1, with D tentatively TRBD1 (6 bases). This CDR3 spans 11 amino acids. The germline V and J ends were trimmed by 6 bases and 6 bases, with 11 bases remaining between them. CDR1 and CDR2 from the germline V gene are DFQATT and SNEGSKA (reference sequence). The CDR3 region is CSARGDDGYTF. The CDR3 nucleotides read TGCAGTGCGAGGGGGGACGATGGCTACACCTTC.